This T cell receptor (beta chain) is drawn from a study of shared T cell receptors in the human thymus. Method: immunoSEQ multiplex PCR; TCRdb's copy keeps in-frame clones and lacks some. Among some 640,000 clones listed, approximately 89% were seen once. This clone came up a few times. The V and J ends lost 4 bases and 5 bases respectively, with 20 bases between them. The CDR3 spans 16 residues. Germline V CDR1 and CDR2: LGHNA, YSLEER. These records were also assigned to another study, of human thymus T cells.

The clonotype originates from a boy under three years old with a congenital heart defect. Sequenced sample: thymocytes. This rearrangement joins TRBV4-3 to TRBJ1-2, with a possible D match to TRBD1 (5 bases). CDR3 sequence reads: CASSLQGAGREYGYTF. Written as DNA, the CDR3 is TGCGCCAGCAGCCTCCAAGGGGCAGGGAGGGAATATGGCTACACCTTC.